The entry below describes one T cell receptor (beta chain). CDR1 is SGHTA, CDR2 FQGNSA, per germline. The CDR3 has 14 amino acids. V gave up 1 base and J gave up 10 bases, with 14 bases separating them. The source of the sample is a study of PD-1 blockade in classical Hodgkin lymphoma. Here immunoSEQ multiplex PCR was the method, and the copy in TCRdb shows in-frame clones only, minus some. Counted here are some 31,000 clones, about two thirds occurring once; the ten biggest clones make up roughly 15%. Each of the patients experienced relapse following autologous stem cell transplantation, and their brentuximab vedotin exposure differed.

The sequence was obtained from a human donor with classical Hodgkin lymphoma. Sequencing used peripheral blood mononuclear cells (PBMCs), obtained before the second cycle of nivolumab. The chain has TRBV7-2 and TRBJ2-1; D is unclear. The CDR3 loop reads CASSLGGVVDEQFF. CDR3 sequence (DNA): TGTGCCAGCAGCTTAGGAGGCGTGGTAGACGAGCAGTTCTTC.